This is a list of T cell receptor beta chains from one sample in a study of blood T cell repertoires in COVID-19. The assay was immunoSEQ multiplex PCR, and TCRdb's table has in-frame clones only and misses some. The table has around 300,000 clones, roughly 89% seen once. The specimen sequenced was peripheral blood. The source of these receptors is a woman between 40 and 50 years old who had recovered from COVID-19. Both conserved end residues are part of each CDR3. A D gene is named only where the DNA matches it firmly. The listing skips clone size in some rows; elsewhere it reads once, few, many or a size class.

>.|TRBJ2-5|TRBV7-8|TRBD2
TGTGCCAGCAGCTTACCACCGGGACTAGCGGGATTGGAGACCCAGTACTTC
CASSLPPGLAGLETQYF
>.|TRBJ1-4|TRBV2|TRBD1
TGTGCCAGCAGCGGACAGGGTGGGGCGAAACTGTTTTTT
CASSGQGGAKLFF
>.|TRBJ1-5|TRBV21-1|.
TGTGCCAGCAGCCCCCGCGGGGGGGTTTATAGCAATCAGCCCCAGCATTTT
CASSPRGGVYSNQPQHF
>.|TRBJ1-1|TRBV6-5|.
TGTGCCAGCAGCGGAGTCCTGAACACTGAAGCTTTCTTT
CASSGVLNTEAFF
>.|TRBJ2-1|TRBV4-1|.
TGCGCCAGCAGCCACCCCGGAGGGATATCCTACAATGAGCAGTTCTTC
CASSHPGGISYNEQFF
>.|TRBJ2-1|TRBV7-3|TRBD1
TGTGCCAGCAGCTTAATTGGGACAGGGCGGGAGCAGTTCTTC
CASSLIGTGREQFF
>.|TRBJ2-3|TRBV5-1|.
TGCGCCAGCAGCCCGGAGGGCGGAGGCCGCACAGATACGCAGTATTTT
CASSPEGGGRTDTQYF
>.|TRBJ2-6|TRBV3-1/TRBV3-2|.
TGTGCCAGCAGCCAAGATAAGGGGTCTGGGGCCAACGTCCTGACTTTC
CASSQDKGSGANVLTF
>.|TRBJ2-1|TRBV6-2/TRBV6-3|.
TGTGCCAGCAGTCTCCTGGGCCCGGACAATGAGCAGTTCTTC
CASSLLGPDNEQFF
>.|TRBJ1-4|TRBV15|TRBD1
TGTGCCACCAGCAGAGATGGCGCCCTACAGGGGAACGAAAAACTGTTTTTT
CATSRDGALQGNEKLFF
>.|TRBJ1-2|TRBV9|.
TGTGCCAGCAGCGTAGCCCCGTGGGAGGGATATGGCTACACCTTC
CASSVAPWEGYGYTF
>.|TRBJ2-3|TRBV19|.
TGTGCCAGTAGTATGAGGAAGGAAGCAGATACGCAGTATTTT
CASSMRKEADTQYF
>.|TRBJ2-7|TRBV27|TRBD2
TGTGCCACCAATAGCGGGAGGGCCCCCTACGAGCAGTACTTC
CATNSGRAPYEQYF
>.|TRBJ2-7|TRBV28|.
TGTGCCAGCATCCCTCGGCCGGGAGTCGCCCACTCCTACGAGCAGTACTTC
CASIPRPGVAHSYEQYF
>.|TRBJ2-2|TRBV5-1|TRBD1
TGCGCCAGCAGCTTGGGGACAGGGTACGCCGGGGAGCTGTTTTTT
CASSLGTGYAGELFF
>.|TRBJ2-2|TRBV5-1|.
TGCGCCAGCAGCTTGGGGCAGGAGCTGTTTTTT
CASSLGQELFF
>.|TRBJ2-1|TRBV3-1/TRBV3-2|.
TGTGCCAGCAGCCAAGGGGGCGGGATGAACAATGAGCAGTTCTTC
CASSQGGGMNNEQFF
>once|TRBJ1-2|TRBV5-5|.
TGTGCCAGCAGCGACTCAGGGGTAGGCGGCTACACCTTC
CASSDSGVGGYTF
>once|TRBJ2-7|TRBV25-1|TRBD1
TGTGCCAGCAGTGAAGAAGGGACAGTCTACGAGCAGTACTTC
CASSEEGTVYEQYF
>.|TRBJ2-7|TRBV27|TRBD2
TGTGCCAGCGGGGACTACTCCTACGAGCAGTACTTC
CASGDYSYEQYF
>.|TRBJ2-3|TRBV3-1/TRBV3-2|TRBD2
TGTGCCAGCAGCCCACGGGGCCTAGCGGGAGTTTACGATACGCAGTATTTT
CASSPRGLAGVYDTQYF
>.|TRBJ2-5|TRBV1|.
TGCACCAGCAGCCAAGCCCCCCTCGAGCTAGCGGGACAAGAGACCCAGTACTTC
CTSSQAPLELAGQETQYF
>.|TRBJ2-5|TRBV24-1|TRBD2
TGTGCCACCAGTGGGGCTAGCGGGAGGGAAGAGACCCAGTACTTC
CATSGASGREETQYF
>.|TRBJ1-1|TRBV7-9|.
TGTGCCAGCAGCTTAGGCGAGAACACTGAAGCTTTCTTT
CASSLGENTEAFF
>.|TRBJ2-3|TRBV7-3|TRBD2
TGTGCCAGCAGCGCTTACGGGAGGGGCACAGATACGCAGTATTTT
CASSAYGRGTDTQYF
>.|TRBJ2-7|TRBV29-1|.
TGCAGCGTTTCTCTAGAGTCCTACGAGCAGTACTTC
CSVSLESYEQYF
>.|TRBJ2-5|TRBV3-1/TRBV3-2|.
TGTGCCAGCAGCCCCGACTATTTTCAAGAGACCCAGTACTTC
CASSPDYFQETQYF
>.|TRBJ2-5|TRBV24-1|TRBD2
TGTGCCACCAGTGAATTAGCGGGAGGGACCCAGTACTTC
CATSELAGGTQYF
>.|TRBJ2-7|TRBV27|.
TGTGCCAGCAGTTTATTGGGGGCCTCCTCGTCCTACGAGCAGTACTTC
CASSLLGASSSYEQYF
>few|TRBJ1-6|TRBV30|.
TGTGCCTGGAGTCCCCGGCAGGTTTCACCCCTCCACTTT
CAWSPRQVSPLHF
>.|TRBJ2-1|TRBV3-1/TRBV3-2|TRBD2
TGTGCCAGCAGCCATCGCCTAGCGGGATACAATGAGCAGTTCTTC
CASSHRLAGYNEQFF
>.|TRBJ1-2|TRBV5-1|.
TGCGCCAGCAGAGCGGTAGGGAACTATGGCTACACCTTC
CASRAVGNYGYTF
>.|TRBJ2-1|TRBV10-1|TRBD2
TGCGCCAGCAGTGAGCCAACGACTAGCGGGAGGACCAATGAGCAGTTCTTC
CASSEPTTSGRTNEQFF
>.|TRBJ2-3|TRBV27|TRBD2
TGTGCCAGCAGTTTTTGGGCTAGCGGTCCAGATACGCAGTATTTT
CASSFWASGPDTQYF
>.|TRBJ2-1|TRBV5-1|TRBD2
TGCGCCAGCAGCCGTAGCGAACTTATGAGACTAGCGAGCAATGAGCAGTTCTTC
CASSRSELMRLASNEQFF
>.|TRBJ2-2|TRBV25-1|TRBD1
TGTGCCAGCAGTGATCGACAGGGGGTAGTCGGGGAGCTGTTTTTT
CASSDRQGVVGELFF
>.|TRBJ2-5|TRBV4-2|.
TGTGCCCCAACCCGCCGCCTCGGGGAGAGTAAAGAGACCCAGTACTTC
CAPTRRLGESKETQYF
>.|TRBJ2-1|TRBV5-1|.
TGCGCCAGCAGCGTGGACGGTAGCTCCTACAATGAGCAGTTCTTC
CASSVDGSSYNEQFF
>.|TRBJ1-2|TRBV18|TRBD1
TGTGCCAGCTCACCACGGGACAGGGGGCTGGATGGCTACACCTTC
CASSPRDRGLDGYTF
>.|TRBJ1-5|TRBV11-1|TRBD1
TGTGCCAGCAGCTGGGACAGGGATCAGCCCCAGCATTTT
CASSWDRDQPQHF
>once|TRBJ2-5|TRBV3-1/TRBV3-2|TRBD2
TGTGCCAGCAGCCAAGAAGGACTAGCGGACGAGACCCAGTACTTC
CASSQEGLADETQYF
>once|TRBJ1-5|TRBV2|TRBD1
TGTGCCAGCAGTGGGGAAACAGGGGGCGGTAATCAGCCCCAGCATTTT
CASSGETGGGNQPQHF
>.|TRBJ2-1|TRBV18|.
TGTGCCAGCTCACTGAGAAGCTCCTACAATGAGCAGTTCTTC
CASSLRSSYNEQFF
>.|TRBJ1-5|TRBV5-1|TRBD1
TGCGCCAGCAGACGAACAGGGGAAAGCAATCAGCCCCAGCATTTT
CASRRTGESNQPQHF
>.|TRBJ2-7|TRBV7-6|TRBD2
TGTGCCAGCAGCTCCCTACCTCTAGCGGGAACCTACGAGCAGTACTTC
CASSSLPLAGTYEQYF
>.|TRBJ2-1|TRBV7-3|.
TGTGCCAGCAGCTTAACAGCTGCTGGCTCCTACAATGAGCAGTTCTTC
CASSLTAAGSYNEQFF
>once|TRBJ2-2|TRBV30|.
TGTGCCTGGGGTAGTAATCGGGACACAGGGAGCGGGGAGCTGTTTTTT
CAWGSNRDTGSGELFF
>.|TRBJ2-4|TRBV18|.
TGTGCCAGCTCACCCACTGGAGGGCCGCCCAAAAACATTCAGTACTTC
CASSPTGGPPKNIQYF
>.|TRBJ2-1|TRBV7-3|.
TGTGCCAGCAGCTTAACAGGGGGATCGGACAATGAGCAGTTCTTC
CASSLTGGSDNEQFF
>.|TRBJ2-3|TRBV27|.
TGTGCCACTGGGGGGGGCCTTAGCACAGATACGCAGTATTTT
CATGGGLSTDTQYF
>.|TRBJ1-2|TRBV12-3/TRBV12-4|.
TGTGCCAGCAGTTTTAATAACTATGGCTACACCTTC
CASSFNNYGYTF
>.|TRBJ1-5|TRBV6-5|.
TGTGCCAGCAGTCGGGTCGCAGTAGATCAGCCCCAGCATTTT
CASSRVAVDQPQHF
>.|TRBJ1-1|TRBV29-1|TRBD1
TGCAGCGTAAGACAGGGTACCGCTACTGAAGCTTTCTTT
CSVRQGTATEAFF